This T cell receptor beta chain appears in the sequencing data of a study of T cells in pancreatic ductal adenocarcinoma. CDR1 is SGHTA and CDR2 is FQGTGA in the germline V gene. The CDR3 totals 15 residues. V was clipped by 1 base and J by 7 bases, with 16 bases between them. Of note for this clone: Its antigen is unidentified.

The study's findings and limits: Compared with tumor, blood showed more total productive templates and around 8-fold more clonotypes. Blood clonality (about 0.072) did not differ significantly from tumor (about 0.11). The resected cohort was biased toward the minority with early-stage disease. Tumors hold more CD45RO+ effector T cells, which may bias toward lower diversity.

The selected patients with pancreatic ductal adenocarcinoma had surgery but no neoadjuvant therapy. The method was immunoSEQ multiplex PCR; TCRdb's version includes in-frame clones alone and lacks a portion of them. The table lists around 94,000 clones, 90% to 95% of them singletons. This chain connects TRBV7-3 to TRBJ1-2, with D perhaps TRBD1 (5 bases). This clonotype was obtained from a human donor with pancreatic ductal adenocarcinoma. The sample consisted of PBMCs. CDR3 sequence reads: CASSLNGGVKGGYTF. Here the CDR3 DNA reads TGTGCCAGCAGCTTAAATGGGGGGGTGAAGGGTGGCTACACCTTC.